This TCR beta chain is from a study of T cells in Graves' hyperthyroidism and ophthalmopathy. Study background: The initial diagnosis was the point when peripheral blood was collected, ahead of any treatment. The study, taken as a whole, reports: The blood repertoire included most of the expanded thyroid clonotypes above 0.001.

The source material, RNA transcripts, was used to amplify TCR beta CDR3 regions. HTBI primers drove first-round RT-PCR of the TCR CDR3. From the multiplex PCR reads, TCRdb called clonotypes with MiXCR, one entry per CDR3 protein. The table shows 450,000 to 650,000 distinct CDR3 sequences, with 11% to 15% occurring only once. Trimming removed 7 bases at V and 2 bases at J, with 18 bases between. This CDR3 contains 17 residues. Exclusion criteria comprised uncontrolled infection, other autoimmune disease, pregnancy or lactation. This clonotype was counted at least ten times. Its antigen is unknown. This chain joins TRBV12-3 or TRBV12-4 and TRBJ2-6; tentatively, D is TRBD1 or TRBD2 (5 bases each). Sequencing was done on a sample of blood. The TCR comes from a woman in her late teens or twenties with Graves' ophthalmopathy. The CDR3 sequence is CASKRSLGRAGANVLTF. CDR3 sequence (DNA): TGTGCCAGCAAGCGGTCCCTCGGCAGGGCTGGGGCCAACGTCCTGACTTTC.